The sequence of this TCR beta chain was determined in a study of T cells in Graves' hyperthyroidism and ophthalmopathy. CDR1 is MNHNS and CDR2 is SASEGT in the germline V gene. The germline V and J ends were trimmed by 6 bases and 1 base, with 6 bases remaining between them. The CDR3 has 13 residues. The table lists this clonotype with many counts. Amplification yielded TCR beta CDR3 regions, with RNA transcripts as the source. HTBI primers drove first-round RT-PCR of the TCR CDR3. MiXCR, applied by TCRdb to the multiplex PCR reads, yields one record per CDR3 protein. The sample has some 650,000 distinct CDR3 sequences; roughly 15% are singletons.

What was sequenced was blood. The receptor comes from a woman in her thirties or forties with Graves' ophthalmopathy. The chain employs TRBV6-1 and TRBJ2-2; no reliable D call. Here the CDR3 DNA reads TGTGCCAGCAGCATGCAGAACACCGGGGAGCTGTTTTTT. Encoded protein: CASSMQNTGELFF.